What follows describes a single TCR beta chain. What it recognizes is unknown. The data stem from a study of T cells expressing NK-cell markers. TCRdb processed the 5' RACE reads again and assigns one entry to each CDR3 protein, with no DNA. The sample's table shows about 190,000 distinct CDR3 sequences. Broader study findings: Dominant NKG2C+ clonotypes accounted for roughly 1.0-7.0% of CD8+ T cells in several donors.

This CDR3 has 16 residues. The chain recombines TRBV12-3 or TRBV12-4 with TRBJ2-7; TCRdb returns TRBD1, unconfirmable since there is no DNA. Sequencing was performed on blood T cells: a sorted CD56 or NKG2C T cell subset, CD4+ or CD8+ T cells, or bulk PBMC T cells (not recorded which). The source is a man aged 18 to 69 in good health. The CDR3 spells CASSSSPPGPPGMQYF.